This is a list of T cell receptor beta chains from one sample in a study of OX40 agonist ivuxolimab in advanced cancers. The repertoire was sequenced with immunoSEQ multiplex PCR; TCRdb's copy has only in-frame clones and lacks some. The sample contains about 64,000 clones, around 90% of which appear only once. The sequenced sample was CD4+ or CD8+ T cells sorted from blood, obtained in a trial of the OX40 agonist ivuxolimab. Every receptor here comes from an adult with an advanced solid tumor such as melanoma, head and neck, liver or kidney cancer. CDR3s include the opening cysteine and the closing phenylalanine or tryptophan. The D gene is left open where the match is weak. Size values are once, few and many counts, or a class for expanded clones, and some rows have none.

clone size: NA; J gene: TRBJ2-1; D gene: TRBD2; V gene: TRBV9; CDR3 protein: CASSVGLAANEQFF; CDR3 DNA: TGTGCCAGCAGCGTAGGACTAGCGGCCAATGAGCAGTTCTTC
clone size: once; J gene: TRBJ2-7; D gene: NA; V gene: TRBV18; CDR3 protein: CASSPNRYEQYF; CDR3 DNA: TGTGCCAGCTCACCCAACAGATACGAGCAGTACTTC
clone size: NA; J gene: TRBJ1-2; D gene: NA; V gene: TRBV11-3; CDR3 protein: CASSLDDGIANYGYTF; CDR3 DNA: TGTGCCAGCAGCTTAGACGACGGAATAGCTAACTATGGCTACACCTTC
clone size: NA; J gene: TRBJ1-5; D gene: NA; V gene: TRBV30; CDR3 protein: CAWSVKSNQPQHF; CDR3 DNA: TGTGCCTGGAGTGTTAAGAGCAATCAGCCCCAGCATTTT
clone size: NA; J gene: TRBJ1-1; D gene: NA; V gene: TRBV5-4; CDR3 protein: CASSPAGGPYTEAFF; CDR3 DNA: TGTGCCAGCAGCCCGGCGGGGGGGCCGTACACTGAAGCTTTCTTT
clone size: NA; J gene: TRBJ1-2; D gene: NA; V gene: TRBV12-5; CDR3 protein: CASGPTVSVAFYGYTF; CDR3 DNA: TGTGCTAGTGGGCCGACCGTGAGTGTTGCGTTCTATGGCTACACCTTC
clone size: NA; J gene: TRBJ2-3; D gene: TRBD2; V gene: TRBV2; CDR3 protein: CASSAPGLAGGAQYF; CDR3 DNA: TGTGCCAGCAGTGCTCCGGGACTAGCGGGAGGGGCGCAGTATTTT
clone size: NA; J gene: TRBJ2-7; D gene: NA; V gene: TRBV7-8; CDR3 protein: CASSSIGIPRDEQYF; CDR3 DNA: TGTGCCAGCAGCTCCATTGGGATCCCCCGAGACGAGCAGTACTTC
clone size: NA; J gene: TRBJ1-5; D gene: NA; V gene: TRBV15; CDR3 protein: CATSVQGNQPQHF; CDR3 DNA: TGTGCCACCAGCGTCCAGGGGAATCAGCCCCAGCATTTT
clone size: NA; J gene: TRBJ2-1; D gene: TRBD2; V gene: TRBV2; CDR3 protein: CASTRLAEAYNEQFF; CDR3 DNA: TGTGCCAGCACTCGACTAGCGGAAGCCTACAATGAGCAGTTCTTC
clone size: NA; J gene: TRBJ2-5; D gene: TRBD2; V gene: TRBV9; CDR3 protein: CASSVAGRRGETQYF; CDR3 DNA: TGTGCCAGCAGCGTAGCCGGGAGGCGGGGGGAGACCCAGTACTTC
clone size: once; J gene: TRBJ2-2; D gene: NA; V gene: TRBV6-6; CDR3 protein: CASRRLLTGELFF; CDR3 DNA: TGTGCCAGCAGACGACTACTAACCGGGGAGCTGTTTTTT
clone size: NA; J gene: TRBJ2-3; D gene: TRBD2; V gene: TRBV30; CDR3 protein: CAFNSGRAADTQYF; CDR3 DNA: TGTGCCTTTAATAGCGGGAGGGCCGCAGATACGCAGTATTTT
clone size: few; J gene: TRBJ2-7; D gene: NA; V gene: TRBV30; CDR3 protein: CAWSVLNEQYF; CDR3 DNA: TGTGCCTGGAGTGTACTGAACGAGCAGTACTTC
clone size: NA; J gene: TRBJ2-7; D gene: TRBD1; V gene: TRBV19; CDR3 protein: CASSPGQVSYEQYF; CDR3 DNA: TGTGCCAGTAGTCCCGGACAGGTTTCCTACGAGCAGTACTTC
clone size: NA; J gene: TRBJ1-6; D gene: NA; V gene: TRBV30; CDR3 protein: CAWSVGTINSPLHF; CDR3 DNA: TGTGCCTGGAGTGTCGGGACAATTAATTCACCCCTCCACTTT
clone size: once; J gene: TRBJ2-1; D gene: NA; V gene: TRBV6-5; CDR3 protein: CASHGTYNEQFF; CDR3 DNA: TGTGCCAGCCATGGGACCTACAATGAGCAGTTCTTC
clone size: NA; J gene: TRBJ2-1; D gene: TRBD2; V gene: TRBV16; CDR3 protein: CASSARTSGQTYNEQFF; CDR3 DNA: TGTGCCAGCAGCGCGAGGACTAGCGGACAGACCTACAATGAGCAGTTCTTC
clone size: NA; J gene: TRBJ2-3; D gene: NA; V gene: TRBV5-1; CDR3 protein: CASSVSRKSTDTQYF; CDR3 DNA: TGCGCCAGCAGCGTGTCTAGGAAGAGCACAGATACGCAGTATTTT
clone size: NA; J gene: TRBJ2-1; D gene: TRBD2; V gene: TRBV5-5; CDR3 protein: CASSPSGLAAYNEQFF; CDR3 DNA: TGTGCCAGCAGCCCCTCAGGACTAGCGGCCTACAATGAGCAGTTCTTC
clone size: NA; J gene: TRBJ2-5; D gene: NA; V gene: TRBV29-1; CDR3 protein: CSVKKTSQETQYF; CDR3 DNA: TGCAGCGTAAAGAAAACTAGTCAAGAGACCCAGTACTTC
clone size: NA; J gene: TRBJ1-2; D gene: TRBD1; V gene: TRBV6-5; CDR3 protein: CASSYSTGGIYGYTF; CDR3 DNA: TGTGCCAGCAGTTACTCCACAGGGGGCATCTATGGCTACACCTTC
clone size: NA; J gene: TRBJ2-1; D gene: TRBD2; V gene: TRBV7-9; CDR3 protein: CASSFIRGQVGGRVSEQFF; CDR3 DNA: TGTGCCAGCAGCTTCATTCGAGGGCAGGTCGGCGGGAGGGTCTCTGAGCAGTTCTTC
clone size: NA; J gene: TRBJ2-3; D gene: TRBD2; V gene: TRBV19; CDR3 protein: CASSMGLSGSTQYF; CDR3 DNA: TGTGCCAGTAGTATGGGTCTTAGCGGGAGCACGCAGTATTTT
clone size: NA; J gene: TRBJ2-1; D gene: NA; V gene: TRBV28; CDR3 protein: CASSSTGPPNEQFF; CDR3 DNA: TGTGCCAGCAGTTCAACGGGCCCCCCAAATGAGCAGTTCTTC
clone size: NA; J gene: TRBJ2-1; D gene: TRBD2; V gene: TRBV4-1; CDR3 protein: CASSQEIAGVAEQFF; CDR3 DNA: TGCGCCAGCAGCCAAGAAATAGCGGGAGTAGCCGAGCAGTTCTTC
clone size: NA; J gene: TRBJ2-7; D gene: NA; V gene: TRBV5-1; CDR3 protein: CASSRDGGKTYEQYF; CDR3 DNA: TGCGCCAGCAGCCGCGATGGCGGGAAGACCTACGAGCAGTACTTC
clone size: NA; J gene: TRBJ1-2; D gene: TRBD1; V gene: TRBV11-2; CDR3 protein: CASSFLGQNGYTF; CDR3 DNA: TGTGCCAGCAGCTTCCTGGGACAGAATGGCTACACCTTC
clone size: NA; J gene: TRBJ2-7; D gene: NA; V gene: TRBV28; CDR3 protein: CASSESSYEQYF; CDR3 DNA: TGTGCCAGCAGTGAGAGCTCCTACGAGCAGTACTTC
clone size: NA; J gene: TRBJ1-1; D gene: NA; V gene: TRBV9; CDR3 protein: CASSVDPLSRNTEAFF; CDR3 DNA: TGTGCCAGCAGCGTAGATCCACTCTCAAGGAACACTGAAGCTTTCTTT
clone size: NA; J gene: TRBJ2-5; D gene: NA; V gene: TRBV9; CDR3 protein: CATARGPQETQYF; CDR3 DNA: TGTGCCACCGCCCGGGGACCCCAAGAGACCCAGTACTTC
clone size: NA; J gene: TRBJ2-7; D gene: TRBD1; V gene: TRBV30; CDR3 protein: CACRDRGRQYF; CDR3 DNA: TGTGCCTGCCGGGACAGGGGAAGGCAGTACTTC
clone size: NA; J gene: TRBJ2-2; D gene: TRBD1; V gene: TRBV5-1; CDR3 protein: CASSWGQVTGELFF; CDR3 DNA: TGCGCCAGCAGCTGGGGACAGGTCACCGGGGAGCTGTTTTTT
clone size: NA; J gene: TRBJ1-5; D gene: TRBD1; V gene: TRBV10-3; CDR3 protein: CAISGTGNQPQHF; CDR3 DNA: TGTGCCATCAGTGGGACAGGGAATCAGCCCCAGCATTTT
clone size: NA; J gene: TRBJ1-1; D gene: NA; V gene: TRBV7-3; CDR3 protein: CASSLPGPNTEAFF; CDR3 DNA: TGTGCCAGCAGCTTACCAGGACCCAACACTGAAGCTTTCTTT
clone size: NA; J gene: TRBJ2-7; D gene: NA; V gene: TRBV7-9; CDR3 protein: CASSRRVNEQYF; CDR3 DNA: TGTGCCAGCAGCCGCAGGGTAAACGAGCAGTACTTC
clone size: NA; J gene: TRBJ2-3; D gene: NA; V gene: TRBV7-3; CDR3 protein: CASSLGTDTQYF; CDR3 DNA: TGTGCCAGCAGCTTGGGCACAGATACGCAGTATTTT
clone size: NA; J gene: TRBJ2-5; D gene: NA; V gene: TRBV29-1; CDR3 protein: CSVVGYQETQYF; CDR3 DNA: TGCAGCGTTGTGGGATACCAAGAGACCCAGTACTTC
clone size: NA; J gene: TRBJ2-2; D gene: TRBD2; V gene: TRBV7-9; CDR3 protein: CASSLRAGGNTGELFF; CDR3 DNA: TGTGCCAGCAGCTTAAGGGCGGGAGGGAACACCGGGGAGCTGTTTTTT
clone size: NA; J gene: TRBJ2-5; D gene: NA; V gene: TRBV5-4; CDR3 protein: CASSLGGVGDGETQYF; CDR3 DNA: TGTGCCAGCAGCTTGGGTGGTGTAGGGGATGGAGAGACCCAGTACTTC
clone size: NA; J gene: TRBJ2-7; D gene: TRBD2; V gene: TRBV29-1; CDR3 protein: CSVMAGGPFSYEQYF; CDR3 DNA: TGCAGCGTTATGGCGGGAGGGCCTTTCTCCTACGAGCAGTACTTC
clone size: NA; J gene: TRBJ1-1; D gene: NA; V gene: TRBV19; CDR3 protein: CASSTTGQGVENTEAFF; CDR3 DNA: TGTGCCAGTAGCACCACCGGGCAGGGTGTTGAGAACACTGAAGCTTTCTTT
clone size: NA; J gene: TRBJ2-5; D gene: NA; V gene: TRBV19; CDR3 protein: CASSKWEGSFETQYF; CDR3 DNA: TGTGCCAGTAGTAAATGGGAAGGGTCTTTCGAGACCCAGTACTTC
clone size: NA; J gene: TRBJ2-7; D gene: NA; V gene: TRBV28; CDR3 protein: CASSFRNYEQYF; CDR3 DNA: TGTGCCAGCAGTTTCCGGAACTACGAGCAGTACTTC
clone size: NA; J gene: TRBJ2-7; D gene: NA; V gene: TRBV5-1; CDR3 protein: CASSRGTVYEQYF; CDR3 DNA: TGCGCCAGCAGCCGGGGGACCGTCTACGAGCAGTACTTC
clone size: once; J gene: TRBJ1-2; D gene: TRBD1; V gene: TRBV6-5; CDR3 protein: CASTRTGNPSHGYTF; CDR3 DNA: TGTGCCAGCACTAGGACAGGGAATCCTTCACATGGCTACACCTTC
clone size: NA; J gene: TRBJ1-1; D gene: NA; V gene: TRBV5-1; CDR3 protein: CASSSGQWDTEAFF; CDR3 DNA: TGCGCCAGCAGCTCTGGACAGTGGGACACTGAAGCTTTCTTT
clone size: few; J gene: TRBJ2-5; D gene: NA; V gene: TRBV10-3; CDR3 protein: CAISEHPETQYF; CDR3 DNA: TGTGCCATCAGTGAGCATCCAGAGACCCAGTACTTC
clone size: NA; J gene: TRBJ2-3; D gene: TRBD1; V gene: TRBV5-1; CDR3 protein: CASSAPGQSPSRTSPDTQYF; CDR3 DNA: TGCGCCAGCAGCGCACCGGGACAGTCTCCAAGTCGTACCAGTCCAGATACGCAGTATTTT
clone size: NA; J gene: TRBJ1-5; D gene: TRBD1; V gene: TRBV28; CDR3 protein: CASSSYWTGGYSNQPQHF; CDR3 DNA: TGTGCCAGCAGTTCGTATTGGACAGGGGGCTATAGCAATCAGCCCCAGCATTTT
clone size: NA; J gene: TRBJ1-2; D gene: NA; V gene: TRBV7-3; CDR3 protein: CASSPGQNYGYTF; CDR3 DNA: TGTGCCAGCAGCCCGGGCCAAAACTATGGCTACACCTTC
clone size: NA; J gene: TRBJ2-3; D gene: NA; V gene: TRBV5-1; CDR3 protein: CASAPGEGRLTDTQYF; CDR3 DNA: TGCGCCAGCGCCCCCGGAGAGGGGCGACTGACAGATACGCAGTATTTT
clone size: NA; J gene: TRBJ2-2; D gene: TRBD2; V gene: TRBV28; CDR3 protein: CASSLPGLAENTGELFF; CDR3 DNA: TGTGCCAGCAGTTTACCCGGACTAGCCGAGAACACCGGGGAGCTGTTTTTT